This record concerns one TCR beta chain sequence. At least ten counts were recorded for this clonotype. What antigen it recognizes has not been identified. No quality values exist for individual bases; no much larger clone is one base distant. Sample time point, as interpreted from the label and publication: newly diagnosed GD, antithyroid drugs for less than 3 months. For both TCR sequencing and RNA sequencing, RNA was extracted from PBMCs using TRIzol. The diagnosis of Graves' disease followed American Thyroid Association guidelines. Patients were recruited from an endocrinology department in Xi'an, China. Each patient gave about 10 milliliters of peripheral blood, collected in an EDTA anticoagulant tube. Ficoll Paque Plus density gradient separation was used to isolate PBMCs, and no additional T cell sorting was done. An Agilent 2100 Bioanalyzer and agarose gel were used to check RNA quality, while a NanoDrop 2000 measured RNA concentration.

Library creation used multiplex PCR. The sequencing machine was an Illumina HiSeq 4000. TCR beta libraries were built with iRepertoire HTBI primers and Arm-PCR amplification of CDR3 regions. Before sequencing, the PCR products underwent gel purification. Per the original workflow: Gene usage analysis of CDR3 amino acid clonotypes relied on the roughly 58 TRBV and 12 to 15 TRBJ segments identified across samples. COPE and FqMerger were used to merge the filtered high-quality paired reads into contigs. Contigs were aligned with BLAST to IMGT TRBV, TRBD and TRBJ reference genes, and CDR3 was defined per IMGT. Any clonotype with a frequency above 0.1% was counted as a highly expanded clone. Repertoire diversity was measured by Shannon entropy, and V-J evenness by the Gini coefficient. Public clonotypes were defined as clonotypes shared by more than one individual. The raw public reads went through TCRdb reprocessing: fastp at Q25, MiXCR clone calling, in-frame beta chains kept. Identical CDR3 protein sequences are pooled into one entry, listed with their most common genes and DNA. These V and J calls originate from TCRdb's pipeline instead of the authors' own analysis. The sample data list about 520,000 distinct CDR3 sequences, and 12% of these were observed just once. The ten largest clones capture around 9.3% of the sample.

V and J are truncated by 6 bases and 6 bases respectively, leaving an intervening sequence of 18 bases. CDR3 length: 14 amino acids, cysteine to phenylalanine. The read is trimmed to its CDR3 DNA, 42 bases read in frame from base 1. This sample was included in a study of regulatory T cells in long-lasting Graves disease (dated by TCRdb to the early 2020s). Regarding the study in general: Newly diagnosed Graves' disease patients had taken antithyroid drugs for less than 3 months. A total of about 33 samples underwent TCR sequencing, from about 13 patients with persistent Graves' disease and 20 patients with newly diagnosed Graves' disease. Peripheral blood TCR sequencing and RNA sequencing compared persistent Graves' disease patients with newly diagnosed Graves' disease patients. The study was registered as a clinical trial and conducted in China.

The investigation overall reported the following: Only the TCR beta chain was sequenced and analyzed. The study examined only peripheral blood because the primary lesion, thyroid tissue, could not be accessed. The small sample size was acknowledged by the authors as a limitation that may reduce accuracy. Patients with persistent disease shared more public clonotypes (fewer than 3,000) than newly diagnosed patients did (966). Persistent Graves' disease patients showed lower TCR Shannon entropy and fewer highly expanded clones than newly diagnosed patients, suggesting clonal expansion. Persistent disease showed preferential use of TRBV28, TRBJ1-2 and TRBJ2-5, whereas newly diagnosed disease favored TRBV20-1 and TRBJ2-1.

These data were also filed under a second study, of T cells in Graves' hyperthyroidism and ophthalmopathy. From the second report: Stable Graves' hyperthyroidism was defined as the absence of progression to ophthalmopathy over 18 months of follow-up. Hyperthyroidism patients were newly diagnosed, with disease duration under 2 months, and aged 18 to 65 years. Exclusion was applied to patients with uncontrolled infections, other autoimmune diseases, pregnancy or lactation. Diagnoses relied on clinical symptoms, serum thyroxine and TRAb, thyroid ultrasound and orbital computed tomography. The TCR CDR3 was subjected to a first round of RT-PCR using the HTBI primer set and the Qiagen OneStep RT-PCR kit. Most expanded thyroid clonotypes (frequency above 0.001) were also detected in blood, suggesting blood repertoires may reflect thyroid immune responses. In cross-validation, a model built on a 13 V-J signature told ophthalmopathy apart from stable hyperthyroidism with 85% to 90% sensitivity and approximately 84% specificity, and in testing the same model reached 80%/75%. In validation, the model predicted progression to ophthalmopathy a median of around six months before onset, with about 71% sensitivity and nearly 75% specificity. TCR V-J signatures able to tell the groups apart were searched for in a discovery cohort of approximately 95 patients, of whom roughly 42 had Graves' ophthalmopathy and about 60 had stable Graves' hyperthyroidism. Prospective prediction of ophthalmopathy was tested in an independent validation cohort of 18 to 20 hyperthyroidism patients and around 16 patients who later progressed to ophthalmopathy. The 80 to 100 discovery patients were randomly divided into training and test sets at a 7:3 ratio. In addition, the study compared T-cell repertoires in thyroid tissue and in blood from roughly six Graves' hyperthyroidism patients. After blood sampling, hyperthyroidism patients were treated with methimazole at a starting dose of 30 mg daily, and ophthalmopathy patients were treated with high-dose intravenous methylprednisolone. Libraries were constructed in a second round of multiplex PCR, after which size selection and purification were performed. The libraries were sequenced on an Illumina HiSeq2000 using paired-end 100 bp reads. SOAPnuke was used to process the raw data, removing reads that contained adapters or uncalled bases, had a mean Phred below 15, or lacked an exact match to the constant primer or identifier. High-quality paired reads were merged with COPE v1.2.5, and unique nucleotide sequences were defined as clonotypes. MiTCR v1.1 was used to align clonotypes to the IMGT TRBV, TRBD and TRBJ reference segments. The analysis was restricted to V-J combinations with a frequency above 0.0001, which together covered 99% to 99.2% of the repertoires. The TCS score was defined as F50 (clonal expansion) divided by E x V (chaos), with BLOSUM62-based TCRdist calculated between CDR3 peptides within each V-J. Welch's t-statistics and random forest reduced roughly 540 V-J features to roughly 13, which were used in a naive Bayes classifier (R e1071). No statistical method was used to set the sample size in advance, and investigators knew the group allocation. According to the paper, TCR Vbeta CDR3 sequencing was carried out on around 140 peripheral blood samples, which came from under 50 ophthalmopathy, under 85 hyperthyroidism and 17 progressor patients.

The sequencing here drew on peripheral blood mononuclear cells (PBMCs), taken at new diagnosis, from a patient treated with antithyroid drugs. The V and J segments used are TRBV12-3 or TRBV12-4 and TRBJ2-7; the D gene remains uncertain. The receptor comes from a woman between 25 and 40 years old with Graves disease. Donor details come from another sample of the same person, matched by shared clones. The CDR3 loop reads CASRIEGWGGEQYF. The sequence in DNA is TGTGCCAGCAGGATCGAAGGCTGGGGTGGCGAGCAGTACTTC.